The 19 T cell receptor beta chains in this list originate from one sample, sequenced in a study of cytomegalovirus exposure and HLA in healthy donors. A multiplex PCR was run with 60 Vbeta primers and 13 Jbeta primers. Here immunoSEQ multiplex PCR was the method, and the copy in TCRdb shows in-frame clones only, minus some. The sample lists approximately 190,000 clones; around 80% were seen once. Sample: PBMCs. The receptors stem from a man in his forties in good health and CMV-seropositive.

The chain has TRBV30 and TRBJ2-7, with 10 nucleotides matching TRBD2. The CDR3 totals 14 residues. The germline CDR1 and CDR2 sequences are GTSNPN and SVGIG (reference sequence). The junction had 8 bases not matched to a gene; V was cut back by 7 bases and J by 2 bases. The CDR3 loop is CASTTGTSAYEQYF. CDR3 bases: TGTGCCTCTACAACCGGGACTAGCGCCTACGAGCAGTACTTC.

The chain combines TRBV9 with TRBJ1-2; 8 bases agree with TRBD1. Germline values: CDR1 SGDLS, CDR2 YYNGEE. The J segment lost 8 bases and the V segment lost 0 bases, leaving 12 bases of the junction unmatched. The CDR3 spans 16 residues. CDR3 coding DNA: TGTGCCAGCAGCGTAGTGTCGGGCAGGGGGCCACGGGGCTACACCTTC. It yields the protein CASSVVSGRGPRGYTF.

CDR3 in amino acids: CAWTRSYEQYF. For the CDR3, the DNA is TGTGCCTGGACTCGCTCCTACGAGCAGTACTTC. The chain uses TRBV30 and TRBJ2-7; D gene ambiguous. Trimming left V 4 bases short and J 0 bases short, with 4 bases between. Germline values: CDR1 GTSNPN, CDR2 SVGIG (reference sequence). This CDR3 region has 11 residues.

This clone is a singleton in its sample. CDR3 in DNA: TGTGCCAGCTCACCAGCCCCAGGGGGGAACACCGGGGAGCTGTTTTTT. Translating gives CASSPAPGGNTGELFF. This sequence joins TRBV18 and TRBJ2-2, with 7 nucleotides matching TRBD1. V lost 2 bases to trimming and J lost 1 base; unmatched junction nucleotides: 4. Looked up from germline, CDR1 is KGHSH and CDR2 is LQKENI. The CDR3 sequence is 16 residues long. The full variable domain, its missing parts supplied by reference TRBV18 and TRBJ2-2, is NAGVMQNPRHLVRRRGQEARLRCSPMKGHSHVYWYRQLPEEGLKFMVYLQKENIIDESGMPKERFSAEFPKEGPSILRIQQVVRGDSAAYFCASSPAPGGNTGELFFGEGSRLTVL.

The chain is built from TRBV4-3 and TRBJ1-6; no firm D call. Germline assignment: CDR1 LGHNA and CDR2 YSLEER. V was clipped by 0 bases and J by 12 bases, with 12 bases between them. The CDR3 runs to 14 residues. The CDR3 DNA is TGCGCCAGCAGCCAAGACCTAAGTGCAAGACCCCTCCACTTT. The encoded protein is CASSQDLSARPLHF.

The genes are TRBV7-9 and TRBJ1-1; D gene ambiguous. Trimming shortened V by 3 bases and J by 11 bases, and 16 bases separated the two germline ends. CDR3 length: 13 amino acids. Germline CDR1 is SEHNR and CDR2 is FQNEAQ (reference sequence). The DNA for the CDR3 is TGTGCCAGCAGCTTTAGCGAGGCGATGGTGGCTTTCTTT. It codes for CASSFSEAMVAFF.

The chain links TRBV27 to TRBJ1-2, with D tentatively TRBD1 (5 bases). CDR1 is MNHEY and CDR2 is SMNVEV in the germline V gene (reference sequence). The CDR3 consists of 13 residues. V was pared by 3 bases and J by 8 bases, with 13 bases between. The CDR3, as DNA: TGTGCCAGCAGTTTTGGGGGGGTGGCCGGCTACACCTTC. Protein product: CASSFGGVAGYTF.

The chain combines TRBV18 with TRBJ2-3, with D uncertain. The V gene's germline CDR1 is KGHSH and CDR2 LQKENI. V lost 3 bases to trimming and J lost 2 bases, with 15 bases between them. This CDR3 has 16 amino acids. The CDR3 here is CASSPPRGAPTDTQYF. The DNA of the CDR3 is TGTGCCAGCTCACCGCCCCGAGGAGCGCCCACAGATACGCAGTATTTT.

This sequence joins TRBV9 and TRBJ1-3, with 7 bases identical to TRBD1. Germline-derived CDR1 and CDR2 are SGDLS and YYNGEE. This CDR3 contains 14 residues. J lost 3 bases, V lost 6 bases, and 6 bases had no gene match. The DNA of the CDR3 is TGTGCCAGCAACAGGGGATCAGGTGGAAACACCATATATTTT. Translation: CASNRGSGGNTIYF.

The rearrangement joins TRBV23-1 to TRBJ1-4; D remains ambiguous. TRBV23-1 is reported as an ORF; its role is uncertain. This CDR3 contains 14 residues. V dropped 2 bases and J dropped 7 bases, with 11 bases sitting between them. CDR3 DNA sequence: TGCGCCAGCAGTCAAATAGGAGGTGGTGAAAAACTGTTTTTT. Translated, it gives CASSQIGGGEKLFF.

This sequence joins TRBV30 and TRBJ1-6; D is unresolved. V was pared by 4 bases and J by 3 bases, with 13 bases between. CDR1 and CDR2 from the germline V gene are GTSNPN and SVGIG (reference sequence). The CDR3 loop spans 15 amino acids. CDR3 in amino acids: CAWTRLVGYNSPLHF. For the CDR3, the DNA is TGTGCCTGGACTCGCCTCGTCGGCTATAATTCACCCCTCCACTTT.

This clone has only one observation. This rearrangement joins TRBV27 to TRBJ1-1; D is unclear. The CDR3 contains 14 residues. The germline gives CDR1 MNHEY, CDR2 SMNVEV (reference sequence). Trimming left V 2 bases short and J 1 base short, with 8 bases between. The CDR3 coding sequence is TGTGCCAGCAGTTTAACGGTTGCGAACACTGAAGCTTTCTTT. Amino acid sequence: CASSLTVANTEAFF.

This clone is a singleton in its sample. The chain has TRBV6-5 and TRBJ1-1; TRBD1 agrees at 7 bases. The CDR3 has 14 amino acids. The V gene's germline CDR1 is MNHEY and CDR2 SVGAGI. The V segment lost 2 bases and the J segment 4 bases; nucleotides outside the gene matches: 4. The CDR3 loop is CASSYGTEGTEAFF. CDR3 DNA: TGTGCCAGCAGTTACGGGACAGAAGGCACTGAAGCTTTCTTT.

This chain uses TRBV5-4 with TRBJ2-7, with 10 bases aligning to TRBD1. Germline CDR1 reads SGHNT; CDR2 reads YYREEE (reference sequence). The CDR3 totals 14 residues. Trimming at V came to 3 bases and at J to 5 bases, leaving 5 bases not matched to a gene. The DNA for the CDR3 is TGTGCCAGCAGCTGGGGGGGACAGGGGAACGAGCAGTACTTC. Protein sequence: CASSWGGQGNEQYF.

The chain has TRBV7-6 and TRBJ2-7, with 9 bases matching TRBD2. V was pared by 2 bases and J by 4 bases, with 6 bases of the junction left unmatched. Germline-derived CDR1 and CDR2 are SGHVS and FNYEAQ. This CDR3 has 15 residues. In DNA form, the CDR3 reads TGTGCCAGCAGCTTATCAAGCGGGGGGAAGTACGAGCAGTACTTC. Protein sequence: CASSLSSGGKYEQYF.

The rearrangement uses TRBV27 and TRBJ1-6; D gene ambiguous. CDR1 and CDR2 (germline): MNHEY, SMNVEV (reference sequence). Trimming removed 9 bases from V and 0 bases from J, with 12 bases in between. The CDR3 has 15 amino acids. DNA of the CDR3: TGTGCCAGTCGAGGGCAGAGCTCCTATAATTCACCCCTCCACTTT. Translation: CASRGQSSYNSPLHF.

This chain uses TRBV30 with TRBJ2-5, with TRBD1 identical over 8 bases. The CDR3 has 13 residues. Germline V CDR1 and CDR2: GTSNPN, SVGIG (reference sequence). Trimming removed 4 bases from V and 3 bases from J; junction bases left unmatched: 4. The CDR3 region has the DNA TGTGCCTGGAAAGGGACAGGTAAAGAGACCCAGTACTTC. Encoded protein: CAWKGTGKETQYF. Drawing the rest from reference TRBV30 and TRBJ2-5, the complete variable domain is SQTIHQWPATLVQPVGSPLSLECTVEGTSNPNLYWYRQAAGRGLQLLFYSVGIGQISSEVPQNLSASRPQDRQFILSSKKLLLSDSGFYLCAWKGTGKETQYFGPGTRLLVL.

This chain uses TRBV30 with TRBJ2-3; TRBD2 aligns across 8 bases. The length of the CDR3 is 14 residues. V dropped 3 bases and J dropped 1; count of bases not matched to a gene: 3. The germline V gene has CDR1 GTSNPN and CDR2 SVGIG (reference sequence). CDR3 loop: CAWSWTSRTDTQYF. The CDR3, as DNA: TGTGCCTGGAGCTGGACTAGCCGCACAGATACGCAGTATTTT.

V gene TRBV30 combines with J gene TRBJ2-3; D uncertain. Germline V gives CDR1 GTSNPN, CDR2 SVGIG (reference sequence). V shed 5 bases and J shed 6 bases, with 24 bases lying between them. The CDR3 runs 16 residues. CDR3 protein: CAWSPTNMGFADTQYF. The CDR3 nucleotides are TGTGCCTGGTCTCCCACCAACATGGGCTTCGCGGATACGCAGTATTTT.